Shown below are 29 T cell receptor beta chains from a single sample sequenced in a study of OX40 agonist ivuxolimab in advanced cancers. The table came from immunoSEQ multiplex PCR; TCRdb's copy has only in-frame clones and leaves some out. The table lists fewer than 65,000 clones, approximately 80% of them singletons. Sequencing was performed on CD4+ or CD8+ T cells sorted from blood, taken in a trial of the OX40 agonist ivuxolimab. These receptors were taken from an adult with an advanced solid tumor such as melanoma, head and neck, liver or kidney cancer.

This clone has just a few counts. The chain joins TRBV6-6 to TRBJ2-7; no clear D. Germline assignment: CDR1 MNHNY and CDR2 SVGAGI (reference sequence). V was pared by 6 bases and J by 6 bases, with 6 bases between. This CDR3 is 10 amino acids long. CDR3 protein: CASSSSEQYF. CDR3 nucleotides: TGTGCCAGCAGCTCCAGCGAGCAGTACTTC.

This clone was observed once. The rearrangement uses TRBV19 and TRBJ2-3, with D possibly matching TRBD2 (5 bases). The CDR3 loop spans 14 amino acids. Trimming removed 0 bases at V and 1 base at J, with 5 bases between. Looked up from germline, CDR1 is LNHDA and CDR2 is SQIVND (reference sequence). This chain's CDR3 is CASSIDGGTDTQYF. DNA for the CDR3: TGTGCCAGTAGTATAGACGGGGGCACAGATACGCAGTATTTT.

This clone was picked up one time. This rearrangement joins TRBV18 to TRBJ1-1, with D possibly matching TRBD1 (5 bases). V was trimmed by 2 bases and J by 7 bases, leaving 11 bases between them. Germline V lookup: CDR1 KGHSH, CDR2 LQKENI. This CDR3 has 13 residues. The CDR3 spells CASSPRPGVEAFF. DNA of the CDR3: TGTGCCAGCTCACCAAGGCCGGGGGTTGAAGCTTTCTTT.

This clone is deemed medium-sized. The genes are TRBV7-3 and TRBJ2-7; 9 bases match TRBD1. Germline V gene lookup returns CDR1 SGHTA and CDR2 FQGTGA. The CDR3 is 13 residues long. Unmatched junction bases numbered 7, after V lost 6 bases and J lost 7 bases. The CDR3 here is CASSQGQGSEQYF. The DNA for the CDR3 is TGTGCCAGCAGTCAAGGACAGGGGAGTGAGCAGTACTTC.

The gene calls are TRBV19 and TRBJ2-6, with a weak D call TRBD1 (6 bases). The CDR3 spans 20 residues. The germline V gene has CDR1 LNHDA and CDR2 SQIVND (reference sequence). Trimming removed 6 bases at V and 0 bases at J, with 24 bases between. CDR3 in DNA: TGTGCCAGTAGGCCAAAGAGACAGGAGGCTAAAAGCTCTGGGGCCAACGTCCTGACTTTC. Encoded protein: CASRPKRQEAKSSGANVLTF.

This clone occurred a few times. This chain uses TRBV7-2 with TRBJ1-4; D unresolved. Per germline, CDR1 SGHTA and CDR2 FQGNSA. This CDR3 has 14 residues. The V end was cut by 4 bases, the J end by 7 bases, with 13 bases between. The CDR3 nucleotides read TGTGCCAGCAGCTCACAAGCCCTCGGTGAAAAACTGTTTTTT. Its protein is CASSSQALGEKLFF.

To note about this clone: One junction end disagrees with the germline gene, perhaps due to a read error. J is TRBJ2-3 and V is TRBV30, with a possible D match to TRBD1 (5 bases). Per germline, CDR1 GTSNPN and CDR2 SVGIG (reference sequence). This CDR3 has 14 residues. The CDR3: CARSVFGRADTQYF. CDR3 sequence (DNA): TGTGCCCGGAGTGTATTTGGCAGGGCGGATACGCAGTATTTT.

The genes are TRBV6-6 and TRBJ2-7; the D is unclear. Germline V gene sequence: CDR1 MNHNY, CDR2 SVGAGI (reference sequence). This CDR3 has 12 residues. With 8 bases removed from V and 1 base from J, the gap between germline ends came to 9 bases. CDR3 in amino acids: CASSGGSYEQYF. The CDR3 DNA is TGTGCCAGCTCGGGCGGATCCTACGAGCAGTACTTC.

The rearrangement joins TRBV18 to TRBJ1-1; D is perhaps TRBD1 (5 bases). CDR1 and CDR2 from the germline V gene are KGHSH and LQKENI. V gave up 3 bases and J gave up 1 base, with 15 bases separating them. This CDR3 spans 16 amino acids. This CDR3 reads CASSPPGGRANTEAFF. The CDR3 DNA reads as TGTGCCAGCTCACCGCCCGGGGGACGGGCGAACACTGAAGCTTTCTTT.

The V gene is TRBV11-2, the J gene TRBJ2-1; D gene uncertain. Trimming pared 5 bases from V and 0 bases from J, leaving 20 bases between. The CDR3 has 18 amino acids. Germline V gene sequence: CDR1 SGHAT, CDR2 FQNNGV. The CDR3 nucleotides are TGTGCCAGCAGCCTACAGTTAGCCCGGTCAAGCTCCTACAATGAGCAGTTCTTC. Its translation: CASSLQLARSSSYNEQFF.

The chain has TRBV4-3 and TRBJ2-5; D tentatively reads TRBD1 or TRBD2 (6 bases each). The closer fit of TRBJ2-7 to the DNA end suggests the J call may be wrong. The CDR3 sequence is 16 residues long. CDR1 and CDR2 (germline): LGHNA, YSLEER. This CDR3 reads CASSHSTAQGGGEQYF. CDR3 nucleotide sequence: TGCGCCAGCAGCCATTCGACGGCACAGGGAGGAGGCGAGCAGTACTTC.

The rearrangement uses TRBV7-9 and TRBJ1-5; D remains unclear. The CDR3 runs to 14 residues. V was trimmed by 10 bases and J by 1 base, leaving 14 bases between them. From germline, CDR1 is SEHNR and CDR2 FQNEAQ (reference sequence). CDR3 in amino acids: CAISGRGSNQPQHF. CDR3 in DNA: TGTGCCATCTCGGGTCGAGGGAGCAATCAGCCCCAGCATTTT.

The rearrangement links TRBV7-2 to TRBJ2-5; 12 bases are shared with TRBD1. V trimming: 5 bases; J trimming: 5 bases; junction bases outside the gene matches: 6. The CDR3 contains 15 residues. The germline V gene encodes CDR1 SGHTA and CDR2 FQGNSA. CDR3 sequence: CASSPRGQGAETQYF. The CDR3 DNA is TGTGCCAGCAGCCCTAGGGGACAGGGGGCCGAGACCCAGTACTTC.

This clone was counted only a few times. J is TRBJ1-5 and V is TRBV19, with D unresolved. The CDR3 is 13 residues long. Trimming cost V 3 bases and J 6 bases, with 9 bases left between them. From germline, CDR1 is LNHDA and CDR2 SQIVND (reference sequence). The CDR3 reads CASSIQHTQPQHF. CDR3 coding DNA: TGTGCCAGTAGTATCCAACACACTCAGCCCCAGCATTTT. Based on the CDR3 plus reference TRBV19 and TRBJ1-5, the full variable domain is DGGITQSPKYLFRKEGQNVTLSCEQNLNHDAMYWYRQDPGQGLRLIYYSQIVNDFQKGDIAEGYSVSREKKESFPLTVTSAQKNPTAFYLCASSIQHTQPQHFGDGTRLSIL.

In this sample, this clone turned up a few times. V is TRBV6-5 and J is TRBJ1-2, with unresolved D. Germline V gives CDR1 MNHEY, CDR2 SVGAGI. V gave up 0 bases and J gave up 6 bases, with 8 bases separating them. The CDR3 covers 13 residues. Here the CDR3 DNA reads TGTGCCAGCAGTTACTCCGAGGTCGATGGCTACACCTTC. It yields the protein CASSYSEVDGYTF.

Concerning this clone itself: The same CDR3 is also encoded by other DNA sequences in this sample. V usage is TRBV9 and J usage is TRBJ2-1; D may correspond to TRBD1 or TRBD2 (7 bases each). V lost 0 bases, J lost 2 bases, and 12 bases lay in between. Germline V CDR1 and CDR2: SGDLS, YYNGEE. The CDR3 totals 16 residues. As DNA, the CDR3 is TGTGCCAGCAGCGTAGCTCAGGGGGGGCCCTACAATGAGCAGTTCTTC. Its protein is CASSVAQGGPYNEQFF.

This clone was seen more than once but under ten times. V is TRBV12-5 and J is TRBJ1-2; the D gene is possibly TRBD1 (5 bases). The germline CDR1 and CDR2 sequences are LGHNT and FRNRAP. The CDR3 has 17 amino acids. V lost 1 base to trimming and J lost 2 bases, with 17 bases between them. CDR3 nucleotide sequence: TGTGCTAGTGGTTTGGGAACGACGGGGCTTGAAAACTATGGCTACACCTTC. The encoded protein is CASGLGTTGLENYGYTF.

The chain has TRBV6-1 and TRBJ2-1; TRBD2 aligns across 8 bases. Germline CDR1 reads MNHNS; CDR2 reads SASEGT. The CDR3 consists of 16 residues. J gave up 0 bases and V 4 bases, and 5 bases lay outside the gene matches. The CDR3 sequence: CASSGLLAASYNEQFF. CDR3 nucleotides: TGTGCCAGCAGTGGGTTACTAGCGGCCTCCTACAATGAGCAGTTCTTC.

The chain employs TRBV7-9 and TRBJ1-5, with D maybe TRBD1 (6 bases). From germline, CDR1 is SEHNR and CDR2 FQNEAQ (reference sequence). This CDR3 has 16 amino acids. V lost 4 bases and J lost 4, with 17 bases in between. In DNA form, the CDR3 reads TGTGCCAGCAGCTCCTCGGGGGGCAGGTGGAATCAGCCCCAGCATTTT. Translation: CASSSSGGRWNQPQHF. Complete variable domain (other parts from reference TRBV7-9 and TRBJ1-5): DTGVSQNPRHKITKRGQNVTFRCDPISEHNRLYWYRQTLGQGPEFLTYFQNEAQLEKSRLLSDRFSAERPKGSFSTLEIQRTEQGDSAMYLCASSSSGGRWNQPQHFGDGTRLSIL.

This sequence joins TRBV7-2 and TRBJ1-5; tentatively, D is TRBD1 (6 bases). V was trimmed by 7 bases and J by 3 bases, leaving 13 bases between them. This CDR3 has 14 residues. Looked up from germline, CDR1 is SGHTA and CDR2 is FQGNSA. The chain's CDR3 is CASKLRGDNQPQHF. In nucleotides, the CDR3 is TGTGCCAGCAAACTAAGGGGGGACAATCAGCCCCAGCATTTT. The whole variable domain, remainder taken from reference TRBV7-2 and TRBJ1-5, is GAGVSQSPSNKVTEKGKDVELRCDPISGHTALYWYRQSLGQGLEFLIYFQGNSAPDKSGLPSDRFSAERTGGSVSTLTIQRTQQEDSAVYLCASKLRGDNQPQHFGDGTRLSIL.

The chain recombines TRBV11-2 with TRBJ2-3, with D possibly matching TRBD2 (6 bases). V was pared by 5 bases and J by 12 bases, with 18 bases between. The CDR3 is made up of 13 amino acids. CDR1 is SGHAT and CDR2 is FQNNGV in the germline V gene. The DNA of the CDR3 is TGTGCCAGCAGCCAACACTCCGGGACTCTTCAGTATTTT. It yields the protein CASSQHSGTLQYF.

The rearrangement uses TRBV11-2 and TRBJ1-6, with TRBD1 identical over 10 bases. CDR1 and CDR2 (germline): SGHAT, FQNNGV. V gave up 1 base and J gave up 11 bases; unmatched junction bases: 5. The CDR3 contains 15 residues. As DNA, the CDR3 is TGTGCCAGCAGCTTAGCGGGACAGGGGAGGACACCCCTCCACTTT. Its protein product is CASSLAGQGRTPLHF.

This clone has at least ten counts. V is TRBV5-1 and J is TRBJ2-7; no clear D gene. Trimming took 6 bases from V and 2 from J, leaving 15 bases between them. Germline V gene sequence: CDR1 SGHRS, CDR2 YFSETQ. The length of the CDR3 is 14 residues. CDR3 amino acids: CASTISGRTYEQYF. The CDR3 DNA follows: TGCGCCAGCACCATTTCGGGCAGGACCTACGAGCAGTACTTC.

CDR3 DNA: TGTGCCAGCAGTTACTCGAACAGGGGCGACAATCAGCCCCAGCATTTT. Its translation: CASSYSNRGDNQPQHF. The chain employs TRBV6-6 and TRBJ1-5; 7 bases line up with TRBD1. Germline-derived CDR1 and CDR2 are MNHNY and SVGAGI (reference sequence). Trimming removed 0 bases from V and 3 bases from J; junction bases left unmatched: 5. This CDR3 contains 16 residues.

The CDR3 DNA is TGTGCCAGCAGTTTCGGACCGAGAGGGGGACGAAACACCATATATTTT. Protein product: CASSFGPRGGRNTIYF. The V call is TRBV7-2, the J call TRBJ1-3, with D possibly matching TRBD1 (6 bases). The germline V and J ends were trimmed by 6 bases and 5 bases, with 20 bases remaining between them. From germline, CDR1 is SGHTA and CDR2 FQGNSA. The CDR3 has 16 amino acids.

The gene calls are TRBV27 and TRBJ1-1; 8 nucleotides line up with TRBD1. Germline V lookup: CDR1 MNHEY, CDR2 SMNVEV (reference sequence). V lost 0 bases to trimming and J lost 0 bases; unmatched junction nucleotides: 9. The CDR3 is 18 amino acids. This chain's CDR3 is CASSLSGQARLLNTEAFF. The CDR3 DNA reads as TGTGCCAGCAGTTTATCGGGACAGGCACGACTGCTGAACACTGAAGCTTTCTTT.

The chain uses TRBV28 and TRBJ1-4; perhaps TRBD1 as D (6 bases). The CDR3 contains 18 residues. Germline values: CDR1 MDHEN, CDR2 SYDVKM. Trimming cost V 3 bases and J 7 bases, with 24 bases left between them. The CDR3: CASSLPRALGGWTEKLFF. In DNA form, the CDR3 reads TGTGCCAGCAGTTTGCCCCGCGCCCTGGGGGGCTGGACTGAAAAACTGTTTTTT.

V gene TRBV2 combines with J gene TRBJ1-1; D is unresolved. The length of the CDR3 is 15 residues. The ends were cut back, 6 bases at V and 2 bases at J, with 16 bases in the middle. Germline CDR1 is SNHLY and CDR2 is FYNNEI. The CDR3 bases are TGTGCCAGCAGCTTCTCGACACTAGACAACACTGAAGCTTTCTTT. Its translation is CASSFSTLDNTEAFF.

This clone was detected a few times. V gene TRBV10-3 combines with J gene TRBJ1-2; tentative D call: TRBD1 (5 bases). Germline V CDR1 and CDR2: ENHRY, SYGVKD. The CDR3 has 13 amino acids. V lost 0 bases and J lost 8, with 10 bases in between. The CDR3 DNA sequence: TGTGCCATCAGTGAGTCGTGGGGCGAAGGCTACACCTTC. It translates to CAISESWGEGYTF.